This is a list of T cell receptor beta chains from one sample in a study of T cell responses to AZD1222 COVID-19 vaccine. TCRdb keeps only in-frame clones here, not all; method: immunoSEQ multiplex PCR. The sample yields 65,000 to 80,000 clones, around nine tenths seen once. The material was peripheral blood, obtained 28 days after the second dose of the MenACWY control vaccine. These receptor sequences come from an adult who received the MenACWY meningococcal vaccine as a control. Each CDR3 is given with its conserved first and last residue. A D gene is named only where the DNA matches it firmly. Expanded clones get a size class; other rows say once, few or many, or leave the size out.

cdr3_nt	cdr3_aa	clone_size	v_call	j_call	d_call
TGTGCCTGGAGTACGGGGACCCAAGAGACCCAGTACTTC	CAWSTGTQETQYF	.	TRBV30	TRBJ2-5	.
TGTGCCAGCAGCTTAGTCGGGCTGAGCACAGATACGCAGTATTTT	CASSLVGLSTDTQYF	.	TRBV7-3	TRBJ2-3	.
TGTGCCAGCAGCCACTCCGTTGCAGGGGAGAATTCACCCCTCCACTTT	CASSHSVAGENSPLHF	.	TRBV3-1/TRBV3-2	TRBJ1-6	.
TGTGCCAGCAGTTCGACAGGGGCATGGGCGGTTTCACCCCTCCACTTT	CASSSTGAWAVSPLHF	few	TRBV28	TRBJ1-6	TRBD1
TGCGCCAGCAGCCAACAAAACCGGGACAGGCGCTATGAAGCTTTCTTT	CASSQQNRDRRYEAFF	.	TRBV4-1	TRBJ1-1	TRBD1
TGTGCCAGCAGCGTAGTGGGACTAGCTTCTTACGAGCAGTACTTC	CASSVVGLASYEQYF	.	TRBV9	TRBJ2-7	TRBD2
TGTGCCATCACCAGGGGACAGGGTGGGGAAGCTTTCTTT	CAITRGQGGEAFF	.	TRBV10-3	TRBJ1-1	TRBD1
TGTGCCAGCAGGCCCGGGACAGGGAGCTCACCCCTCCACTTT	CASRPGTGSSPLHF	once	TRBV6-5	TRBJ1-6	TRBD1
TGCGCCAGCAGCTTGGACGGCCCAGCCTCTGGAAACACCATATATTTT	CASSLDGPASGNTIYF	few	TRBV5-1	TRBJ1-3	.
TGTGCCAGAACCGGACCGACGAACACCGGGGAGCTGTTTTTT	CARTGPTNTGELFF	.	TRBV7-9	TRBJ2-2	.
TGTGCCAGTAGTCGACCAGGGACAGGGTCTGAAGCTTTCTTT	CASSRPGTGSEAFF	.	TRBV19	TRBJ1-1	TRBD1
TGTGCCAGCAGTTCCCTAGACAGGACAGGTGAGCAGTTCTTC	CASSSLDRTGEQFF	.	TRBV27	TRBJ2-1	TRBD1
TGTGCCAGCAGCTCCCGACAGGGAAATTCACCCCTCCACTTT	CASSSRQGNSPLHF	.	TRBV5-5	TRBJ1-6	TRBD1
TGCGCCAGCAGCCAAGCATGGACAGGGGCTCATAGGGGTGGCTACACCTTC	CASSQAWTGAHRGGYTF	.	TRBV4-3	TRBJ1-2	TRBD1
TGTGCCAGCAGTCCCAGTTTAGCGGGAGGGCCGGGCACCGGGGAGCTGTTTTTT	CASSPSLAGGPGTGELFF	.	TRBV28	TRBJ2-2	TRBD2
TGTGCCAGCAGCCGGACAGGGTCTGGGGATTCACCCCTCCACTTT	CASSRTGSGDSPLHF	.	TRBV7-6	TRBJ1-6	TRBD1
TGTGCCAGCAGCCCACCGGGACAGTGGCCTACTATGAACACTGAAGCTTTCTTT	CASSPPGQWPTMNTEAFF	.	TRBV13	TRBJ1-1	TRBD1
TGTGCCAGCACCGAGACAGGGACGGGAGGGGAGCTGTTTTTT	CASTETGTGGELFF	.	TRBV11-2	TRBJ2-2	TRBD1
TGTGCCAGCAGTTCCCTAAGGGGTGAAGCTTTCTTT	CASSSLRGEAFF	.	TRBV12-3/TRBV12-4	TRBJ1-1	.
TGTGCCAGCCTCGGACCGGGACAGGGGCCCTCCTACGAGCAGTACTTC	CASLGPGQGPSYEQYF	.	TRBV2	TRBJ2-7	TRBD1
TGCGCCAGCAGCACCGGACAGGGGGGGAGGACAGATACGCAGTATTTT	CASSTGQGGRTDTQYF	.	TRBV5-1	TRBJ2-3	TRBD1
TGTGCCAGCAGTCCCCCCGTAGCGGGGGGGCGTACGCAGTATTTT	CASSPPVAGGRTQYF	.	TRBV28	TRBJ2-3	TRBD2
TGTGCCAGTACCAACACGTATCACTCTGGAAACACCATATATTTT	CASTNTYHSGNTIYF	.	TRBV19	TRBJ1-3	.
TGTGCCAGCAGCCACGGGGCGGGCAGAGAGACCCAGTACTTC	CASSHGAGRETQYF	.	TRBV7-2	TRBJ2-5	.
TGTGCCAGTAGTAATGGGGGGTACGAGCAGTACTTC	CASSNGGYEQYF	.	TRBV19	TRBJ2-7	.
TGTGCCAGCAGCTTAGGCAGGGTTGACACCGGGGAGCTGTTTTTT	CASSLGRVDTGELFF	.	TRBV7-2	TRBJ2-2	.
TGCGCCAGCAGGCTAGCGGGAGCCACAGATACGCAGTATTTT	CASRLAGATDTQYF	.	TRBV4-1	TRBJ2-3	TRBD2
TGTGCCTGGAGTGTAAACAGAAACTATGGCTACACCTTC	CAWSVNRNYGYTF	.	TRBV30	TRBJ1-2	.
TGTGCCAGCAATACCGGGGGGAGTACCTACGAGCAGTACTTC	CASNTGGSTYEQYF	.	TRBV6-5	TRBJ2-7	TRBD2
TGTGCCAGCAGCTTGGAAAGGCACGCCGGGAGGGAGCAGTTCTTC	CASSLERHAGREQFF	.	TRBV5-4	TRBJ2-1	TRBD2
TGTGCCAGCAGTTATGCCGCTGAAGCTTTCTTT	CASSYAAEAFF	.	TRBV6-2/TRBV6-3	TRBJ1-1	.
TGTGCCAGCAGCCCCCAGGGTAGGGATCAGCCCCAGCATTTT	CASSPQGRDQPQHF	.	TRBV7-8	TRBJ1-5	.
TGTGCCAGCAGCTTGGGGGGACTAGCGGGGTACTACGAGCAGTACTTC	CASSLGGLAGYYEQYF	.	TRBV5-4	TRBJ2-7	TRBD2
TGTGCCAGCAGCTTAGGCGGGACCCACTCTTACGAGCAGTACTTC	CASSLGGTHSYEQYF	.	TRBV7-2	TRBJ2-7	.
TGTGCCAGCAGTTACTCGATCTTCACAGGGTATGAAAAACTGTTTTTT	CASSYSIFTGYEKLFF	.	TRBV6-5	TRBJ1-4	.
TGTGCCAGCAGCTTACGGGACAGCCAAGAGACCCAGTACTTC	CASSLRDSQETQYF	.	TRBV7-2	TRBJ2-5	TRBD1
TGTGCCTGGAGTTACAGGGGCTATGGCTACACCTTC	CAWSYRGYGYTF	large	TRBV30	TRBJ1-2	TRBD1
TGTGCCAGCAGCCAACAGGGTCAGCCCCAGCATTTT	CASSQQGQPQHF	.	TRBV28	TRBJ1-5	.
TGTGCCAGCAGCCCGGGGCCAACCTTCACTCCGTTCTTC	CASSPGPTFTPFF	.	TRBV28	TRBJ2-1	.
TGCGCCAGCAGCCCCGGGACTAGCGGGAGGACCGGGGAGCTGTTTTTT	CASSPGTSGRTGELFF	once	TRBV5-1	TRBJ2-2	TRBD2
TGTGCCAGCAGTGAGCGGGGCAACTATGGCTACACCTTC	CASSERGNYGYTF	.	TRBV2	TRBJ1-2	.
TGTGCCAGCAGCTTTCCGGGGACGTACGAGCAGTACTTC	CASSFPGTYEQYF	.	TRBV7-2	TRBJ2-7	.
TGTGCCAGCTACTCGTGGGCTGATGGCTACACCTTC	CASYSWADGYTF	.	TRBV28	TRBJ1-2	.
TGTGCCAGCAGCGCAGGGGGCGCGGCAGCGTATGAGCAGTTCTTC	CASSAGGAAAYEQFF	.	TRBV9	TRBJ2-1	TRBD1
TGTGCCAGCAGCTTGGTAGGCGGGGAGACCCAGTACTTC	CASSLVGGETQYF	.	TRBV5-6	TRBJ2-5	.
TGTGCCAGCAGTGAAGCAAGGACAGAAGGCTACACCTTC	CASSEARTEGYTF	.	TRBV2	TRBJ1-2	.
TGTGCCAGCAGCTTATTACGAGTTGATCAGCCCCAGCATTTT	CASSLLRVDQPQHF	.	TRBV5-5	TRBJ1-5	.
TGTGCCATCAGCCGGACAGGGGGCATCAACACTGAAGCTTTCTTT	CAISRTGGINTEAFF	.	TRBV10-3	TRBJ1-1	TRBD1
TGTGCCAGCTCACCGGGAGGGTGGGGCGAGCAGTACTTC	CASSPGGWGEQYF	.	TRBV18	TRBJ2-7	TRBD2
TGTGCCAGCAGTTTCGGGGCCCATCAGCCCCAGCATTTT	CASSFGAHQPQHF	.	TRBV28	TRBJ1-5	.
TGCGCCAGCAGCCCGACAGCGAAGAGTGAAAAACTGTTTTTT	CASSPTAKSEKLFF	.	TRBV5-1	TRBJ1-4	.
TGTGCCTGGAGTAAGACTGAAGCTTTCTTT	CAWSKTEAFF	.	TRBV30	TRBJ1-1	.
TGTGCCATCAGCCAACGTGGTGGGGCCAACGTCCTGACTTTC	CAISQRGGANVLTF	.	TRBV10-3	TRBJ2-6	.
TGTGCCAGCAGCGTAGTAATCAACTATGGCTACACCTTC	CASSVVINYGYTF	.	TRBV9	TRBJ1-2	.
TGTGCCTGGAGCGCCGGAAGTCTCTACGAGCAGTACTTC	CAWSAGSLYEQYF	.	TRBV30	TRBJ2-7	.